The 8 T cell receptor beta chains listed next were all sequenced from one sample in a study of blood T cell repertoires in COVID-19. Method: immunoSEQ multiplex PCR; TCRdb's copy keeps in-frame clones and lacks some. The sample has about 170,000 clones, about 88% seen once; the top ten hold over 7%. Sequencing was carried out using peripheral blood. The receptor set was obtained from a woman of 80 years or more in a cohort sampled during active or convalescent COVID-19.

The rearrangement uses TRBV6-2 or TRBV6-3 and TRBJ2-7, with a weak D call TRBD2 (5 bases). Trimming removed 2 bases from V and 2 bases from J, with 16 bases in between. The CDR3 has 16 residues. Looked up from germline, CDR1 is MNHEY and CDR2 is SVGEGT. The CDR3 bases are TGTGCCAGCAGTTACCAGGCAGACTACGTAACCTACGAGCAGTACTTC. Translating gives CASSYQADYVTYEQYF.

The chain links TRBV6-5 to TRBJ1-5; D gene uncertain. This CDR3 is built from 13 residues. Per the germline V gene, CDR1 is MNHEY and CDR2 is SVGAGI. V lost 7 bases and J 5 bases, leaving 12 bases between the germline ends. CDR3 bases: TGTGCCAGCAATATCATAGTAGATCAGCCCCAGCATTTT. This encodes CASNIIVDQPQHF.

This clone was detected only a few times. J is TRBJ2-4 and V is TRBV11-2, with unresolved D. Trimming left V 4 bases short and J 0 bases short, with 19 bases between. The CDR3 consists of 18 residues. The germline V gene encodes CDR1 SGHAT and CDR2 FQNNGV. For the CDR3, the DNA is TGTGCCAGCAGCTCCAGTGGGCCCCTGGCCCTAGCCAAAAACATTCAGTACTTC. Its protein is CASSSSGPLALAKNIQYF.

V is TRBV19 and J is TRBJ2-5; 8 positions agree with TRBD2. Germline lookup yields CDR1 LNHDA and CDR2 SQIVND (reference sequence). J was trimmed by 9 bases and V by 0 bases; bases with no gene match: 6. The CDR3 loop spans 14 amino acids. The CDR3: CASSIETGGGPQYF. The DNA of the CDR3 is TGTGCCAGTAGTATAGAGACTGGCGGGGGGCCCCAGTACTTC.

V is TRBV7-2 and J is TRBJ2-2, with TRBD1 as a possible D gene (5 bases). V lost 1 base to trimming and J lost 4 bases, with 10 bases between them. This CDR3 region has 15 residues. Germline V gives CDR1 SGHTA, CDR2 FQGNSA. The CDR3: CASSLEGWGTGELFF. For the CDR3, the DNA is TGTGCCAGCAGCTTAGAGGGGTGGGGCACCGGGGAGCTGTTTTTT.

This chain connects TRBV10-3 to TRBJ2-3, with D possibly matching TRBD1 (5 bases). The germline V gene encodes CDR1 ENHRY and CDR2 SYGVKD. Deletions cut 4 bases from V and 2 bases from J, with 7 bases between. The CDR3 sequence is 13 residues long. The CDR3 reads CAISGQLTDTQYF. The CDR3 nucleotides read TGTGCCATCAGTGGACAGCTCACAGATACGCAGTATTTT.

This sequence joins TRBV5-1 and TRBJ1-2, with TRBD1 identical over 9 bases. The CDR3 consists of 16 residues. The junction had 6 bases not matched to a gene; V was cut back by 0 bases and J by 3 bases. Germline V CDR1 and CDR2: SGHRS, YFSETQ. This CDR3 reads CASSLAITGGDYGYTF. CDR3 sequence (DNA): TGCGCCAGCAGCTTGGCCATTACAGGGGGCGACTATGGCTACACCTTC.

The chain couples TRBV11-3 to TRBJ2-1, with 8 nucleotides matching TRBD1. Germline V gene lookup returns CDR1 SGHNT and CDR2 YENEEA. The CDR3 has 16 amino acids. V lost 4 bases, J lost 3 bases, and 8 bases stayed unmatched. The CDR3 sequence: CASSSFPGTGYNEQFF. CDR3 DNA sequence: TGTGCCAGCAGCTCGTTCCCCGGGACAGGCTACAATGAGCAGTTCTTC.